The 4 T cell receptor beta chains below come from one sample, sequenced in a study of T cells in Graves' hyperthyroidism and ophthalmopathy. Using RNA transcripts as the source, TCR beta CDR3 regions were amplified. With the HTBI primer set, the TCR CDR3 went through a first round of RT-PCR. One entry per CDR3 protein results from TCRdb running MiXCR on the multiplex PCR reads. The sample carries around 350,000 distinct CDR3 sequences, 15% to 20% recorded once. Material: blood. The receptor source for this set is a woman between 18 and 29 years old with Graves' hyperthyroidism.

This clonotype was detected ten times or more. CDR3 coding DNA: TGTGCCAGCAGTGAACCACAGGGCCAAAATCAGCCCCAGCATTTT. This codes for CASSEPQGQNQPQHF. The genes are TRBV6-1 and TRBJ1-5, with D possibly TRBD1 on 6 matching bases. CDR3 length equals 15 residues. Germline V gene sequence: CDR1 MNHNS, CDR2 SASEGT. Deletions cut 2 bases from V and 4 bases from J, with 12 bases between.

The sample holds many counts of this clonotype. The rearrangement links TRBV20-1 to TRBJ1-5; possibly TRBD1 for D (6 bases). Germline CDR1 and CDR2: DFQATT and SNEGSKA (reference sequence). CDR3 length: 13 residues. V lost 6 bases and J lost 3, with 12 bases in between. The CDR3 is CSAKGQVNQPQHF. CDR3 DNA sequence: TGCAGTGCAAAGGGACAAGTCAATCAGCCCCAGCATTTT.

This clonotype was picked up many times. This rearrangement joins TRBV9 to TRBJ1-6, with TRBD1 identical over 8 bases. Germline lookup yields CDR1 SGDLS and CDR2 YYNGEE. The ends lost 4 bases at V and 7 bases at J; junction bases unmatched: 7. The CDR3 is made up of 15 amino acids. Here the CDR3 reads CASSPRRQGNSPLHF. CDR3 DNA: TGTGCCAGCAGCCCTCGCCGACAGGGGAATTCACCCCTCCACTTT. Drawing the rest from reference TRBV9 and TRBJ1-6, the complete variable domain is DSGVTQTPKHLITATGQRVTLRCSPRSGDLSVYWYQQSLDQGLQFLIQYYNGEERAKGNILERFSAQQFPDLHSELNLSSLELGDSALYFCASSPRRQGNSPLHFGNGTRLTVT.

This clonotype was counted only a few times. A much larger clone lies one base from this, so it may be a read error. The rearrangement links TRBV7-9 to TRBJ2-5, with 7 nucleotides matching TRBD2. The length of the CDR3 is 13 residues. Germline CDR1 is SEHNR and CDR2 is FQNEAQ (reference sequence). CDR3 in DNA: TGTGCCAGCCGGGCGGGGGTACAAGAGACCAAGTACTTC. Encoded protein: CASRAGVQETKYF.